The entry that follows covers one TCR beta chain sequence. The antigen is unknown. As defined, naive CD8 cells were CD45RO-negative and positively selected for CCR7, with terminally differentiated effector memory CD45RA+ cells excluded. Donors, healthy HIV-negative adults, lacked recent acute infections or vaccinations. Method: immunoSEQ multiplex PCR; TCRdb's copy keeps in-frame clones and lacks some. The sample lists around 600,000 clones, approximately 95% occurring once. The record originates from a study of shared clonotypes between healthy human individuals. About the research overall: CD8 memory received one plate per donor, CD8 naive two, CD4 memory three and CD4 naive three. Overall study results and limits: A small donor pool kept down the genetic and exposure-history diversity that was represented.

The CDR3 is made up of 15 amino acids. Trimming stripped 1 base from V and 1 base from J, with 8 bases between. Germline values: CDR1 MNHEY, CDR2 SMNVEV (reference sequence). This TCR came from a woman aged 25 to 39 in good health. The rearrangement uses TRBV27 and TRBJ1-5, with no clear D. Sequencing input: naive CD8+ T cells sorted from blood. CDR3: CASSLLGFSNQPQHF. In DNA form, the CDR3 reads TGTGCCAGCAGTTTATTGGGCTTCAGCAATCAGCCCCAGCATTTT.